This entry is about one T cell receptor (beta chain). Its antigen is undetermined. This sample is drawn from a study of cytomegalovirus exposure and HLA in healthy donors. Turning to the study itself: Genotyping of nearly 400 donors showed that 80% to 85% belonged to the Caucasian-associated ancestry cluster. Study results and caveats: The study carried out a later analysis of TCR beta sequences. It associated some 17,000 of them with specific HLA alleles at a false discovery rate of 0.05. Common viral pathogens seemed, in a later analysis, to connect with several of the most significant clusters. HLA-A and HLA-B allele assignments for most subjects were reportedly predicted accurately using TCR beta sequences.

Trimming took off 5 bases at V and 2 bases at J, with 9 bases between the two ends. This CDR3 is 13 amino acids long. Germline V gene sequence: CDR1 SGHTA, CDR2 FQGNSA. The PCR ran on 60 Vbeta and 13 Jbeta primers. Using immunoSEQ multiplex PCR, the repertoire was profiled, and TCRdb retains in-frame clones only, with some absent. The table records some 80,000 clones, around 81% of them present only once. This sequence joins TRBV7-2 and TRBJ1-1, with D maybe TRBD1 (5 bases). This TCR was sampled from a middle-aged man in good health and CMV-seronegative. The sequenced material came from PBMCs. Here the CDR3 reads CASSLQGNTEAFF. The CDR3 DNA reads as TGTGCCAGCAGCCTCCAGGGTAACACTGAAGCTTTCTTT.